This entry lists 8 T cell receptor beta chains sequenced from one sample in a study of cytomegalovirus exposure and HLA in healthy donors (dated by TCRdb to 2016 to 2017). Library creation used the immunoSEQ multiplex PCR assay. The multiplex PCR relied on a mix of 60 forward primers for TCR Vbeta segments and 13 reverse primers for TCR Jbeta segments. The table was pulled from immuneACCESS by TCRdb, which kept in-frame rearrangements only. Such tables lose some clones; where checked, under half of the loss comes from unresolved V genes, and the rest has no known cause. Across this sample there are more than 150,000 clones, with approximately 81% seen only once. Around 2.2% of the sample goes to the ten largest clones. The sequenced sample was PBMCs. These receptors came from a woman aged 25 to 39 in good health and CMV-seronegative.

The chain employs TRBV6-1 and TRBJ1-2; 9 bases agree with TRBD1. V lost 0 bases, J lost 7 bases, and 9 bases stayed unmatched. CDR1 and CDR2 from the germline V gene are MNHNS and SASEGT. The CDR3 runs to 16 residues. The chain's CDR3 is CASSEAPTDRGGGYTF. The CDR3 DNA follows: TGTGCCAGCAGTGAAGCACCCACGGACAGGGGCGGTGGCTACACCTTC.

The CDR3 DNA reads as TGTGCCAGCAGTGGGGGACAGGGAGTTCAAGAGACCCAGTACTTC. Its protein is CASSGGQGVQETQYF. This sequence joins TRBV5-4 and TRBJ2-5, with TRBD1 matching over 9 bases. Trimming took 5 bases from V and 2 from J; bases not matched to a gene: 7. This CDR3 spans 15 amino acids. The germline gives CDR1 SGHNT, CDR2 YYREEE (reference sequence).

This chain joins TRBV4-2 and TRBJ1-3; D is uncertain. V was clipped by 0 bases and J by 8 bases, with 17 bases between them. This CDR3 is built from 16 residues. Germline assignment: CDR1 LGHNA and CDR2 YNFKEQ. DNA of the CDR3: TGTGCCAGCAGCCAAGATGAACCGTTCCTCTCGGACACCATATATTTT. It specifies CASSQDEPFLSDTIYF.

The chain joins TRBV2 to TRBJ2-4; 13 bases are shared with TRBD2. CDR3 length: 17 amino acids. Germline CDR1 reads SNHLY; CDR2 reads FYNNEI. Germline trimming cut 6 bases from V and 12 bases from J; bases unmatched to any gene: 17. CDR3 in DNA: TGTGCCAGCAGCGGGGCGGGGACTAGCGGGGATTTAAGCAGTCAGTACTTC. Translating gives CASSGAGTSGDLSSQYF. The variable domain in full, with the rest retrieved from reference TRBV2 and TRBJ2-4, is EPEVTQTPSHQVTQMGQEVILRCVPISNHLYFYWYRQILGQKVEFLVSFYNNEISEKSEIFDDQFSVERPDGSNFTLKIRSTKLEDSAMYFCASSGAGTSGDLSSQYFGAGTRLSVL.

This sequence joins TRBV7-3 and TRBJ2-3; TRBD2 agrees at 13 bases. This CDR3 has 17 amino acids. CDR1 and CDR2 (germline): SGHTA, FQGTGA. Losses at the gene ends were 4 bases for V and 4 bases for J; bases not matched to a gene: 8. CDR3: CASSSTPGLAGADTQYF. As DNA, the CDR3 is TGTGCCAGCAGCTCGACCCCCGGACTAGCGGGAGCAGATACGCAGTATTTT.

This chain links TRBV6-4 with TRBJ2-3; no clear D. This CDR3 comprises 13 residues. Germline CDR1 MRHNA, CDR2 SNTAGT. The germline V and J ends were trimmed by 2 bases and 1 base, with 4 bases remaining between them. CDR3 amino acids: CASSDEGTDTQYF. The CDR3 bases are TGTGCCAGCAGTGACGAGGGCACAGATACGCAGTATTTT.

The V gene is TRBV10-3, the J gene TRBJ2-7; 10 bases match TRBD1. The CDR3 extends over 14 amino acids. With V trimmed by 4 bases and J by 5 bases, 5 bases remained unmatched. The germline V gene encodes CDR1 ENHRY and CDR2 SYGVKD. CDR3 nucleotide sequence: TGTGCCATCAGTGGACAGGGGGCGCAGAACGAGCAGTACTTC. The encoded protein is CAISGQGAQNEQYF.

In this sample, this clone turned up once. This chain connects TRBV4-1 to TRBJ2-3; 8 bases are a match to TRBD2. Germline V CDR1 and CDR2: MGHRA, YSYEKL. The junction had 11 bases not matched to a gene; V was cut back by 3 bases and J by 0 bases. The CDR3 spans 18 residues. CDR3 sequence reads: CASSHPLLAASSTDTQYF. As DNA, the CDR3 is TGCGCCAGCAGCCACCCGTTACTAGCGGCCTCAAGCACAGATACGCAGTATTTT.